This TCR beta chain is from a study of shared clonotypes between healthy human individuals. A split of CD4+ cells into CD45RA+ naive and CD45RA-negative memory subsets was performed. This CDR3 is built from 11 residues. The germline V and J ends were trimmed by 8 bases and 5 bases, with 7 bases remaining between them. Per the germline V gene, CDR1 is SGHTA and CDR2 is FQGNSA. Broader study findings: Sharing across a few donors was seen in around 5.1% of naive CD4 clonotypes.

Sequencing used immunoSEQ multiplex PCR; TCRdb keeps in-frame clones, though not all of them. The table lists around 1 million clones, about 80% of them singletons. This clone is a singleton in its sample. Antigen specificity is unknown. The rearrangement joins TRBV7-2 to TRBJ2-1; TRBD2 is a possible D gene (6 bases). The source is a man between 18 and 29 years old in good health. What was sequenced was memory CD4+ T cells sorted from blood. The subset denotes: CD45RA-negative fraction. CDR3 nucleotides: TGTGCCAGCGGGAGGCACAATGAGCAGTTCTTC. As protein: CASGRHNEQFF.